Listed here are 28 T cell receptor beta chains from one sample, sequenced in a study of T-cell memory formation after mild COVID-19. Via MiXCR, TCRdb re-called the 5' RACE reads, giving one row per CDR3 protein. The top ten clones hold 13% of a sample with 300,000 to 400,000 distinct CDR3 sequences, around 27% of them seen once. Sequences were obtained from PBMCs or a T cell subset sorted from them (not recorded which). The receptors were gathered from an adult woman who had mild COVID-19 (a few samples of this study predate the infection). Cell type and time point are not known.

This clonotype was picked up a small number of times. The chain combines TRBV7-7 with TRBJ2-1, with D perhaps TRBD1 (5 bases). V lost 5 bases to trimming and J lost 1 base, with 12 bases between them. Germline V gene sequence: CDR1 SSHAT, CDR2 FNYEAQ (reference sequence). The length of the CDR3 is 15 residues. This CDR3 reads CASSPQAGSYNEQFF. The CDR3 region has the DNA TGTGCCAGCAGCCCCCAGGCAGGGTCCTACAATGAGCAGTTCTTC.

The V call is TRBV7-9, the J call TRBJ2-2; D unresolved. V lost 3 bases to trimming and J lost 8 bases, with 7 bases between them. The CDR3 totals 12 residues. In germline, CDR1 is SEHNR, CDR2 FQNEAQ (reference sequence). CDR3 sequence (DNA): TGTGCCAGCAGCTTGATGTCGGGGGAGCTGTTTTTT. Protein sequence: CASSLMSGELFF.

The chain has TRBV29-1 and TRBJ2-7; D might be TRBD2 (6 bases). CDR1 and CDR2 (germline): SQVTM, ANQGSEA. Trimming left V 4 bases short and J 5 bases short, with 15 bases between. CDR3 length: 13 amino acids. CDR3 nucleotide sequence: TGCAGCGTTGTGGTGGGGGGTCGGGACGAGCAGTACTTC. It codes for CSVVVGGRDEQYF.

The CDR3 bases are TGTGCCAGCAGTTTTTTGGAGTCCTACAATGAGCAGTTCTTC. Its translation: CASSFLESYNEQFF. The chain uses TRBV6-5 and TRBJ2-1; D gene uncertain. CDR1 is MNHEY, CDR2 SVGAGI, per germline. The CDR3 consists of 14 residues. V lost 4 bases to trimming and J lost 1 base, with 8 bases between them.

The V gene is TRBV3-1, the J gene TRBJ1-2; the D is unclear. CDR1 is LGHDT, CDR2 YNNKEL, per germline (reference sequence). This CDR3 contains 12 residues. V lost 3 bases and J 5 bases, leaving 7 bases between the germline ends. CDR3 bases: TGTGCCAGCAGCCAGGAAGGGTATGGCTACACCTTC. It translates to CASSQEGYGYTF.

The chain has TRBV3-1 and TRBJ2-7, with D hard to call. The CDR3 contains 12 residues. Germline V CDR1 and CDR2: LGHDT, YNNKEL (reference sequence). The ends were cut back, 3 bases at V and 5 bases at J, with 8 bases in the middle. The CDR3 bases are TGTGCCAGCAGCCAGTCGTCCAACGAGCAGTACTTC. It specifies CASSQSSNEQYF.

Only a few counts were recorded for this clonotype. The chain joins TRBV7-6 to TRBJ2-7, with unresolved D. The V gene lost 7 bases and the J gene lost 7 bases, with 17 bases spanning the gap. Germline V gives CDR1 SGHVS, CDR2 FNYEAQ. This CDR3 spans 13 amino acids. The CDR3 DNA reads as TGTGCCAGCACCATGGACCCAACTGGGGAGCAGTACTTC. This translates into CASTMDPTGEQYF.

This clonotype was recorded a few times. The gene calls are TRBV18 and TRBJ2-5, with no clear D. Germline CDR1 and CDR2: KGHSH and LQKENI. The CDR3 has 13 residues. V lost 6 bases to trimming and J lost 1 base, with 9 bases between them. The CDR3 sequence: CASSPGFQETQYF. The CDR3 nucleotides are TGTGCCAGCTCCCCTGGATTCCAAGAGACCCAGTACTTC.

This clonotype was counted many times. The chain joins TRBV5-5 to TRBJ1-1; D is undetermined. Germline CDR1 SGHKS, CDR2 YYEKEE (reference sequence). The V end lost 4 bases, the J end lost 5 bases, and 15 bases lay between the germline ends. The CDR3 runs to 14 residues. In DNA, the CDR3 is TGTGCCAGCAGCCCCCGGCTTTCGCGAACTGAAGCTTTCTTT. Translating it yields CASSPRLSRTEAFF.

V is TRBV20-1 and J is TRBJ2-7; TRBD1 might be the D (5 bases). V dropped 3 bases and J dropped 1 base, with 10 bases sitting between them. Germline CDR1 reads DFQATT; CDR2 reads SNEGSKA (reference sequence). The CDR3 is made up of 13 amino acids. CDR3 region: CSARVAGSYEQYF. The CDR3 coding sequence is TGCAGTGCTAGGGTTGCAGGGTCCTACGAGCAGTACTTC.

CDR3 nucleotide sequence: TGCAGTGCTAGAGATCTCGCTAAAAAACAGGGGGACTCCTACGAGCAGTACTTC. It specifies CSARDLAKKQGDSYEQYF. The chain couples TRBV20-1 to TRBJ2-7, with 8 bases identical to TRBD1. Germline CDR1 is DFQATT and CDR2 is SNEGSKA (reference sequence). The CDR3 is 18 amino acids. V shed 0 bases and J 0 bases; nucleotides not matched to a gene: 13.

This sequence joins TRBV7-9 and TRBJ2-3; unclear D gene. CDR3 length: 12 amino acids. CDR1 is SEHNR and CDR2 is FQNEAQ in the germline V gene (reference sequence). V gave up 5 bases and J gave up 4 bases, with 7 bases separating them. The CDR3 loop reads CASSPHSDTQYF. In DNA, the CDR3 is TGTGCCAGCAGCCCCCATTCAGATACGCAGTATTTT.

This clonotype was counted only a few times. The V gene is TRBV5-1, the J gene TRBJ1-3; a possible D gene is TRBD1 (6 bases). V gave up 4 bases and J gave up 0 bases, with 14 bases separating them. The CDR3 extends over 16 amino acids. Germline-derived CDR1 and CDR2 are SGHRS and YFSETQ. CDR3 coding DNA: TGCGCCAGCAGCCCTGCTGGGGGCGACTCTGGAAACACCATATATTTT. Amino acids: CASSPAGGDSGNTIYF. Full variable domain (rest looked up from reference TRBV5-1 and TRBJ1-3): KAGVTQTPRYLIKTRGQQVTLSCSPISGHRSVSWYQQTPGQGLQFLFEYFSETQRNKGNFPGRFSGRQFSNSRSEMNVSTLELGDSALYLCASSPAGGDSGNTIYFGEGSWLTVV.

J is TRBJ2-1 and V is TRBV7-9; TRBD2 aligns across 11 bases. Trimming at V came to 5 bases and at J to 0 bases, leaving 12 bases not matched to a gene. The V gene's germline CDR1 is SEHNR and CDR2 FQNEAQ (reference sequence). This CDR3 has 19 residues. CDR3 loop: CASSEEGTSGKSSYNEQFF. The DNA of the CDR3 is TGTGCCAGCAGCGAGGAGGGGACTAGCGGTAAGAGCTCCTACAATGAGCAGTTCTTC.

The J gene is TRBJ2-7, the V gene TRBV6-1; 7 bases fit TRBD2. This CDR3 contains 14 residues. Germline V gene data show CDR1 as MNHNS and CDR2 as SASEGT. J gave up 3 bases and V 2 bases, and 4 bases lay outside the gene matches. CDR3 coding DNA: TGTGCCAGCAGTGAATTGAGCGGGGACTACGAGCAGTACTTC. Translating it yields CASSELSGDYEQYF.

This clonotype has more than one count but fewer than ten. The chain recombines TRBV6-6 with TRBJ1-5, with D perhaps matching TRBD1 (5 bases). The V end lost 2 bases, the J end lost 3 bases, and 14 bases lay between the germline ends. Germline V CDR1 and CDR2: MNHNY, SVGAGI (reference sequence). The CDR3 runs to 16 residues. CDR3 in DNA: TGTGCCAGCAGTTACGGGCTTGAGGGGCCCAATCAGCCCCAGCATTTT. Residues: CASSYGLEGPNQPQHF.

The chain's CDR3 is CASSFGLAVYEQYF. For the CDR3, the DNA is TGTGCCAGCAGTTTTGGGCTAGCGGTCTACGAGCAGTACTTC. V usage is TRBV12-3 or TRBV12-4 and J usage is TRBJ2-7; TRBD2 matches 7 bases. V lost 3 bases and J lost 3; bases outside the gene matches: 5. The CDR3 extends over 14 amino acids.

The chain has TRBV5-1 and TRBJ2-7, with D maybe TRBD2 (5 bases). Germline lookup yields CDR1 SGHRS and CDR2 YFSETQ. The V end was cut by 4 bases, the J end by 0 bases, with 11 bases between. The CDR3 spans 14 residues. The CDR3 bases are TGCGCCAGCAGCGGACTGTTGAGCTCCTACGAGCAGTACTTC. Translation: CASSGLLSSYEQYF.

CDR3 sequence: CASSPTKDTQYF. The CDR3 coding sequence is TGTGCCAGCAGCCCAACCAAGGATACGCAGTATTTT. The chain links TRBV7-2 to TRBJ2-3; D not resolved. V was cut by 5 bases and J by 6 bases, with 9 bases left in between. Per germline, CDR1 SGHTA and CDR2 FQGNSA. CDR3 length: 12 amino acids.

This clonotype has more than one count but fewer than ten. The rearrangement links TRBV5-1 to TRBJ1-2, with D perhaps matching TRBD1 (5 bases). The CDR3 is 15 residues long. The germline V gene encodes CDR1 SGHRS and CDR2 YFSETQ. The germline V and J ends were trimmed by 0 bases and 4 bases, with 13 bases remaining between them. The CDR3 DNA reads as TGCGCCAGCAGCTTGGCAGGCGGTGGGGGCTATGGCTACACCTTC. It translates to CASSLAGGGGYGYTF.

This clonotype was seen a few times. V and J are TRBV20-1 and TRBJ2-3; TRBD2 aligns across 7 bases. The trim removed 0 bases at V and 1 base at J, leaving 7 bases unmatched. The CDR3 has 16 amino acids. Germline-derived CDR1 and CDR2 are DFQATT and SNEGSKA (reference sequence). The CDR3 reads CSARDPASGGTDTQYF. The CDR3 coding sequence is TGCAGTGCTAGAGATCCGGCTAGCGGTGGCACAGATACGCAGTATTTT.

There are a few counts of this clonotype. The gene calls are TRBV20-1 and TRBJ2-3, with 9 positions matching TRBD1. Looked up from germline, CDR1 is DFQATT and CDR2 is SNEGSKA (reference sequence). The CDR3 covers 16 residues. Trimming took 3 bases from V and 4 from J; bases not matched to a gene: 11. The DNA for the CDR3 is TGCAGTGCTAGGTTAGCCGGGGACAGGGAGGCAGATACGCAGTATTTT. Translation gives CSARLAGDREADTQYF.

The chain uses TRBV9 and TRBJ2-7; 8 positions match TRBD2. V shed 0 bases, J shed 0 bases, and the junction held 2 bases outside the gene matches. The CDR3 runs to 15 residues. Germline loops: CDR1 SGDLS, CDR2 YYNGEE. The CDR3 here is CASSVESGSSYEQYF. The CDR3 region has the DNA TGTGCCAGCAGCGTAGAAAGCGGGAGCTCCTACGAGCAGTACTTC.

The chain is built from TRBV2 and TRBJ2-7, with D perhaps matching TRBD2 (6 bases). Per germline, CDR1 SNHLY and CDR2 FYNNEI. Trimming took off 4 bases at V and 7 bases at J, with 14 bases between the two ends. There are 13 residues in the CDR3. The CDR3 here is CASSGDFLGEQYF. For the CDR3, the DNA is TGTGCCAGCAGTGGGGACTTCCTTGGGGAGCAGTACTTC.

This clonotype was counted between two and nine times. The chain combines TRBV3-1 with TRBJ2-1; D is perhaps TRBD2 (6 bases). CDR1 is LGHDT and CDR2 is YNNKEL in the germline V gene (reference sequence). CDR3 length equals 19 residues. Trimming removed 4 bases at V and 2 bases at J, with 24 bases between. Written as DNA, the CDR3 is TGTGCCAGCAGCCCTGATGTGGGTAGCGGCCCCGGGACCTACAATGAGCAGTTCTTC. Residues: CASSPDVGSGPGTYNEQFF.

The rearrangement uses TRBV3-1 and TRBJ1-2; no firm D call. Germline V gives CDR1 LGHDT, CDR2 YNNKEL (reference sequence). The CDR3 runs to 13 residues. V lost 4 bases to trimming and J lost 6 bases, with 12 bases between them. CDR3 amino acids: CASSPWTGDGYTF. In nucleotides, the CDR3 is TGTGCCAGCAGCCCCTGGACGGGAGATGGCTACACCTTC.

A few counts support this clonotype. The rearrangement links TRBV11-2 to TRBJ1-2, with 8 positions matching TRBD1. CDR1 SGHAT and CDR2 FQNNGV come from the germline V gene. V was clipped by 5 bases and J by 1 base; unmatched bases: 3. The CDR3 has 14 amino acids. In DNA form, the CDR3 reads TGTGCCAGCAGCGGGACAGGCAATAACTATGGCTACACCTTC. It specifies CASSGTGNNYGYTF.

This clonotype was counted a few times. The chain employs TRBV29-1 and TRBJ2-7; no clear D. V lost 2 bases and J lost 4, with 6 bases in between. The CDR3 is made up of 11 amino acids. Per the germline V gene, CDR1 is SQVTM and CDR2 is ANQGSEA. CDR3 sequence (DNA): TGCAGCGTTGAAAGGGAATACGAGCAGTACTTC. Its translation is CSVEREYEQYF.